These 3 T cell receptor beta chains originate from one sample sequenced in a study of blood T cell repertoires in COVID-19. Method: immunoSEQ multiplex PCR; TCRdb's copy keeps in-frame clones and lacks some. Of hundreds of thousands of clones listed, roughly four fifths are singletons. The sequenced material came from peripheral blood. The source is a woman aged 80 or over with COVID-19, enrolled during active disease.

J is TRBJ2-1 and V is TRBV7-2, with TRBD2 matching over 12 bases. Germline assignment: CDR1 SGHTA and CDR2 FQGNSA. Trimming cost V 5 bases and J 5 bases; bases outside gene matches: 7. This CDR3 comprises 16 residues. The CDR3, as DNA: TGTGCCAGCAGCCCACCGGGACTAGCGGGCCACAATGAGCAGTTCTTC. It yields the protein CASSPPGLAGHNEQFF.

The chain joins TRBV20-1 to TRBJ2-7; D gene unclear. The germline V gene encodes CDR1 DFQATT and CDR2 SNEGSKA (reference sequence). V was cut by 3 bases and J by 2 bases, with 8 bases left in between. The CDR3 runs to 12 residues. DNA for the CDR3: TGCAGTGCTAGTCAGAAAGCCTACGAGCAGTACTTC. This gives the protein CSASQKAYEQYF.

The CDR3 nucleotides are TGTGCCAGCGGAGCAACTAATGAAAAACTGTTTTTT. Residues: CASGATNEKLFF. The chain joins TRBV6-5 to TRBJ1-4; D remains ambiguous. V was pared by 8 bases and J by 0 bases, with 4 bases between. Looked up from germline, CDR1 is MNHEY and CDR2 is SVGAGI. The CDR3 runs to 12 residues.